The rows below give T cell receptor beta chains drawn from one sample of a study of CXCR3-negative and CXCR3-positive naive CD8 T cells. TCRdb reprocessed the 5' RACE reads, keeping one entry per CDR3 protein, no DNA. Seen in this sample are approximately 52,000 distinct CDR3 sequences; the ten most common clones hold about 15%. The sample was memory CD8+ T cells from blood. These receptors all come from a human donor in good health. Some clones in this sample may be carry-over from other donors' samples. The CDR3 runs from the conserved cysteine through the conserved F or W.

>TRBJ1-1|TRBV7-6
CASSHPERATEAFF
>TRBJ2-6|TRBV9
CASSAGANVLTF
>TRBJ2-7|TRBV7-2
CASRGGGPSYEQYF
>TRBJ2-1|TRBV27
CASTPDRDAYNEQFF
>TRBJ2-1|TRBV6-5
CASSGGLGLHNEQFF
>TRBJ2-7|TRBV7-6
CASSWGGSSYEQYF
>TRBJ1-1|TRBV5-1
CASSSRGERTEAFF
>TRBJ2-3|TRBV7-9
CASSLPSEGETQYF
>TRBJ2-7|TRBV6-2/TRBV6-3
CASRVTGTGSYEQYF
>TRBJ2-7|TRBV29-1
CSVEWGAGEQYF
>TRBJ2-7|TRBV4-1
CASSPQSTGTSYEQYF
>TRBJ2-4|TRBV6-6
CASSYADIQYF
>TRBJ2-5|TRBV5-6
CASSLGPGGQETQYF
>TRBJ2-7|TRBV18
CASSHPGQGTYEQYF
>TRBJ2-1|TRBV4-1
CASRASGGEEQFF
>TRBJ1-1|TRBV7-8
CASGLGAGGEAFF